The 13 T cell receptor beta chains reported below all come from one sample, sequenced in a study of T cell repertoires in aging, cancer and after chemotherapy. TCR beta rearrangements were amplified from peripheral blood genomic DNA. A mixed TRB-A/B primer pool amplified rearranged TRB by multiplex touch-down PCR. TCRdb re-derived calls from the multiplex PCR reads in MiXCR, one entry per CDR3 protein. Among roughly 7,000 distinct CDR3 sequences, approximately 31% were seen once, and the ten largest hold about 8%. The sample comprised blood. These receptors originate from a human donor with a blood cancer.

The V gene is TRBV18, the J gene TRBJ1-1; D not certain. This CDR3 has 16 amino acids. Germline CDR1 KGHSH, CDR2 LQKENI. Trimming cost V 3 bases and J 5 bases, with 19 bases left between them. CDR3 bases: TGTGCCAGCTCACCCCCGAACTCGAGACTGGGAACTGAAGCTTTCTTT. Translated, it gives CASSPPNSRLGTEAFF.

The chain has TRBV20-1 and TRBJ1-5, with D possibly being TRBD1 (6 bases). CDR1 DFQATT and CDR2 SNEGSKA come from the germline V gene (reference sequence). Trimming stripped 6 bases from V and 4 bases from J, with 10 bases between. This CDR3 spans 12 amino acids. The CDR3 sequence is CSAVDRNQPQHF. The CDR3 coding sequence is TGCAGTGCCGTAGACAGGAATCAGCCCCAGCATTTT.

This clonotype was seen only once. J is TRBJ1-2 and V is TRBV12-3 or TRBV12-4; 8 bases align to TRBD1. The CDR3 sequence is 14 residues long. V shed 7 bases and J 4 bases; nucleotides not matched to a gene: 8. CDR3 sequence reads: CASTHGQGRYGYTF. For the CDR3, the DNA is TGTGCCAGCACCCACGGACAGGGCCGCTATGGCTACACCTTC.

V is TRBV4-2 and J is TRBJ2-3; 8 bases map to TRBD2. Germline values: CDR1 LGHNA, CDR2 YNFKEQ. The V and J ends lost 0 bases and 6 bases, in that order; junction bases with no gene match: 11. The CDR3 spans 17 residues. The CDR3 here is CASSQDLLAGGFDTQYF. For the CDR3, the DNA is TGTGCCAGCAGCCAAGATCTGCTAGCGGGCGGGTTCGATACGCAGTATTTT.

The chain combines TRBV6-5 with TRBJ1-5, with D tentatively TRBD1 (6 bases). Germline CDR1 MNHEY, CDR2 SVGAGI. Trimming removed 6 bases at V and 3 bases at J, with 12 bases between. The CDR3 length is 14 residues. The CDR3, as DNA: TGTGCCAGCAGCCCGACAGGTGACAATCAGCCCCAGCATTTT. This sequence encodes CASSPTGDNQPQHF.

J is TRBJ1-1 and V is TRBV6-2 or TRBV6-3, with a tentative D call TRBD1 (6 bases). V shed 4 bases and J shed 1 base, with 16 bases lying between them. Per germline, CDR1 MNHEY and CDR2 SVGEGT. The CDR3 extends over 16 amino acids. Written as DNA, the CDR3 is TGTGCCAGCAGTTCCCATCCAGGGGCTTGGAACACTGAAGCTTTCTTT. This codes for CASSSHPGAWNTEAFF.

The V call is TRBV7-2, the J call TRBJ2-5; possibly TRBD1 for D (6 bases). The CDR3 is made up of 14 amino acids. Germline V lookup: CDR1 SGHTA, CDR2 FQGNSA. V shed 5 bases and J shed 3 bases, with 13 bases lying between them. The DNA for the CDR3 is TGTGCCAGCAGCCAGGGGCGCGCCGAAGAGACCCAGTACTTC. Translation gives CASSQGRAEETQYF.

This clonotype is labeled as medium-sized. V and J are TRBV27 and TRBJ2-1; a weak D match, TRBD1 (6 bases). CDR3 length equals 15 residues. CDR1 and CDR2 (germline): MNHEY, SMNVEV (reference sequence). The V gene lost 5 bases and the J gene lost 8 bases, with 19 bases spanning the gap. CDR3 nucleotide sequence: TGTGCCAGCAGTGCAGGGGTACTAGGTTTGCATGAGCAGTTCTTC. Its translation is CASSAGVLGLHEQFF.

V usage is TRBV19 and J usage is TRBJ2-3, with 8 bases identical to TRBD2. Trimming took 10 bases from V and 5 from J; bases not matched to a gene: 14. The CDR3 is 15 residues long. Germline CDR1 is LNHDA and CDR2 is SQIVND (reference sequence). The CDR3 loop reads CATTGGGMRRDTQYF. Written as DNA, the CDR3 is TGTGCCACCACCGGGGGGGGCATGCGAAGAGATACGCAGTATTTT.

This clonotype qualifies as medium-sized. This sequence joins TRBV19 and TRBJ1-2; a weak D match, TRBD1 (5 bases). Germline V gene data show CDR1 as LNHDA and CDR2 as SQIVND (reference sequence). This CDR3 spans 16 amino acids. The V gene lost 6 bases and the J gene lost 0 bases, with 17 bases spanning the gap. The CDR3 coding sequence is TGTGCCAGTAGACTGAAGCTGGGGGGAGCTAACTATGGCTACACCTTC. Its translation is CASRLKLGGANYGYTF.

By sample fraction, this clonotype is medium-sized (0.01 to 0.1%). The CDR3 protein is CAWAQGREGYTF. The CDR3 DNA sequence: TGTGCCTGGGCACAGGGGAGGGAGGGCTACACCTTC. This chain connects TRBV30 to TRBJ1-2; 7 bases are shared with TRBD1. CDR1 is GTSNPN and CDR2 is SVGIG in the germline V gene (reference sequence). V lost 5 bases to trimming and J lost 8 bases; unmatched junction nucleotides: 8. The CDR3 is 12 residues long.

This clonotype turned up a few times. The chain carries TRBV6-1 and TRBJ1-2, with a weak D call TRBD1 (5 bases). The CDR3 length is 10 residues. The V gene lost 4 bases and the J gene lost 14 bases, with 11 bases spanning the gap. Germline V gene lookup returns CDR1 MNHNS and CDR2 SASEGT. The CDR3 DNA is TGTGCCAGCAGTGGGGGGGTCTCTACCTTC. Protein: CASSGGVSTF.

By its share, this clonotype is medium-sized. The chain combines TRBV30 with TRBJ2-1, with D possibly being TRBD1 (5 bases). In germline, CDR1 is GTSNPN, CDR2 SVGIG (reference sequence). The CDR3 loop spans 15 amino acids. Trimming took 1 base from V and 7 from J, leaving 17 bases between them. The CDR3 is CAWSEDPSGANEQFF. The CDR3 nucleotides read TGTGCCTGGAGTGAGGATCCCTCTGGGGCTAATGAGCAGTTCTTC.